This TCR beta chain stems from a study of technical replicates of blood from several donors. Clones were sequenced by immunoSEQ multiplex PCR, and TCRdb holds only the in-frame ones, with some missing. The data show roughly 76,000 clones, around 85% seen once. The receptor was derived from a human donor in good health. Some clones in this sample may be carry-over from other donors' samples. Source material: PBMCs.

The CDR3 DNA is TGTGCCAGCAGGGCAGGCTCCTACGAGCAGTACTTC. This codes for CASRAGSYEQYF. The V gene is TRBV5-6, the J gene TRBJ2-7; no clear D. V was clipped by 5 bases and J by 0 bases, with 6 bases between them. This CDR3 has 12 residues. Germline V CDR1 and CDR2: SGHDT, YYEEEE. Filled out from reference TRBV5-6 and TRBJ2-7, the complete variable domain reads DAGVTQSPTHLIKTRGQQVTLRCSPKSGHDTVSWYQQALGQGPQFIFQYYEEEERQRGNFPDRFSGHQFPNYSSELNVNALLLGDSALYLCASRAGSYEQYFGPGTRLTVT.